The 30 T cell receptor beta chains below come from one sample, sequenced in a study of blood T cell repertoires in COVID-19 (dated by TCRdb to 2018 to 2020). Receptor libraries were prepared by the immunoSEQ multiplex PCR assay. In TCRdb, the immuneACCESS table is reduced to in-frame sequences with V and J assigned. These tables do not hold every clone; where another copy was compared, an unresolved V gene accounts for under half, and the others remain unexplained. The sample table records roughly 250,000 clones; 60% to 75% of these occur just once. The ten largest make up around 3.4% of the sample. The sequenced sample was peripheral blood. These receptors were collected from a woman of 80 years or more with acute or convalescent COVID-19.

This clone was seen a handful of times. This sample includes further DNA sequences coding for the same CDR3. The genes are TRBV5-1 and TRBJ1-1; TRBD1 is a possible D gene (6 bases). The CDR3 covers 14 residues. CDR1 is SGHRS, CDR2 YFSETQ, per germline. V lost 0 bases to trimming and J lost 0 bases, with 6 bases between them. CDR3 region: CASSLGGLNTEAFF. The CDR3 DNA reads TGCGCCAGCAGCTTGGGGGGGCTGAACACTGAAGCTTTCTTT. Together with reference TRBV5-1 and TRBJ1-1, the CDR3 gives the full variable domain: KAGVTQTPRYLIKTRGQQVTLSCSPISGHRSVSWYQQTPGQGLQFLFEYFSETQRNKGNFPGRFSGRQFSNSRSEMNVSTLELGDSALYLCASSLGGLNTEAFFGQGTRLTVV.

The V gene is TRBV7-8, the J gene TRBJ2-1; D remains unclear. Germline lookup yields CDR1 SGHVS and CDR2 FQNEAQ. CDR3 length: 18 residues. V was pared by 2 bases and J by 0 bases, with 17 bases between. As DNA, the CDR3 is TGTGCCAGCAGCTTAAGCCCCCGAGGCTATACCTCCTACAATGAGCAGTTCTTC. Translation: CASSLSPRGYTSYNEQFF.

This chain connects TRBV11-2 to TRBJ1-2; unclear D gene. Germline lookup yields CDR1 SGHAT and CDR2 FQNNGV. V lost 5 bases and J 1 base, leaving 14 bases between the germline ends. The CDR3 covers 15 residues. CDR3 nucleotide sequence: TGTGCCAGCAGCCTCGATCCTACAGTTAACTATGGCTACACCTTC. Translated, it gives CASSLDPTVNYGYTF.

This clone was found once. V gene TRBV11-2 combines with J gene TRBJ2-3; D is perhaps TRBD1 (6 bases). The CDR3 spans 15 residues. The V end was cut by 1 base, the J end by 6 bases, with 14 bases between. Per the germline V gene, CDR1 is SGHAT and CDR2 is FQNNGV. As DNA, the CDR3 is TGTGCCAGCAGCTTAGTTGGGGGCTTCACGGATACGCAGTATTTT. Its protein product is CASSLVGGFTDTQYF. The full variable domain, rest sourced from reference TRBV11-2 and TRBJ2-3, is EAGVAQSPRYKIIEKRQSVAFWCNPISGHATLYWYQQILGQGPKLLIQFQNNGVVDDSQLPKDRFSAERLKGVDSTLKIQPAKLEDSAVYLCASSLVGGFTDTQYFGPGTRLTVL.

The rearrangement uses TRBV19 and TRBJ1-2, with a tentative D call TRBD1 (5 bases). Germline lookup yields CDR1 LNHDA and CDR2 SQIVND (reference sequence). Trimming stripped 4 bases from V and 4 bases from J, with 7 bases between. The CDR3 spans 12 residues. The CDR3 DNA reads TGTGCCAGTAGTACAGGGCCCTATGGCTACACCTTC. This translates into CASSTGPYGYTF. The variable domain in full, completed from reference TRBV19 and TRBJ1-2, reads DGGITQSPKYLFRKEGQNVTLSCEQNLNHDAMYWYRQDPGQGLRLIYYSQIVNDFQKGDIAEGYSVSREKKESFPLTVTSAQKNPTAFYLCASSTGPYGYTFGSGTRLTVV.

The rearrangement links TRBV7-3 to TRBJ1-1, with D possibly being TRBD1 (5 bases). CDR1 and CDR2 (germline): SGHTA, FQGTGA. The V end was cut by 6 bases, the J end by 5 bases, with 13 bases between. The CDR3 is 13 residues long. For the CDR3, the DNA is TGTGCCAGCAGTTTCGGAGGGGTAACTGAAGCTTTCTTT. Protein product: CASSFGGVTEAFF.

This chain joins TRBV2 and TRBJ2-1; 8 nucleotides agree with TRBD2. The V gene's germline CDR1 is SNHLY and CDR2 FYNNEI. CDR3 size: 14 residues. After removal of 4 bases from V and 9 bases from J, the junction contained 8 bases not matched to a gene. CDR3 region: CASSAVAGIGEQFF. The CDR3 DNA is TGTGCCAGCAGTGCGGTAGCGGGGATCGGTGAGCAGTTCTTC. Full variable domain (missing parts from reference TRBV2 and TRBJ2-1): EPEVTQTPSHQVTQMGQEVILRCVPISNHLYFYWYRQILGQKVEFLVSFYNNEISEKSEIFDDQFSVERPDGSNFTLKIRSTKLEDSAMYFCASSAVAGIGEQFFGPGTRLTVL.

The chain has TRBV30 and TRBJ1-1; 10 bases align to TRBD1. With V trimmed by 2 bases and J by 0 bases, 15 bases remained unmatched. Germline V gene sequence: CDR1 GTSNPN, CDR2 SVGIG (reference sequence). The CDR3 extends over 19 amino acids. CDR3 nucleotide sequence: TGTGCCTGGAGTCCACACCCCACCGGGACAGGGGACCTGAACACTGAAGCTTTCTTT. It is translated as CAWSPHPTGTGDLNTEAFF.

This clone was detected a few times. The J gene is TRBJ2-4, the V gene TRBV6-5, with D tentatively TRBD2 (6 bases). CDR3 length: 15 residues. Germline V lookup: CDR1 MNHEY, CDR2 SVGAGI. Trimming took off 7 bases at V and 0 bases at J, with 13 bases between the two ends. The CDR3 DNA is TGTGCCAGCAAGTCCGGGGGACTAGCCAAAAACATTCAGTACTTC. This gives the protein CASKSGGLAKNIQYF.

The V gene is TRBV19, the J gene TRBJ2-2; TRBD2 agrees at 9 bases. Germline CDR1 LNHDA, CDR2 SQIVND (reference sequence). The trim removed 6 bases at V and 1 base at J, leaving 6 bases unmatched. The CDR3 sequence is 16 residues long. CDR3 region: CASRTSGTWNTGELFF. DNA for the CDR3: TGTGCCAGTAGGACTAGCGGTACTTGGAACACCGGGGAGCTGTTTTTT.

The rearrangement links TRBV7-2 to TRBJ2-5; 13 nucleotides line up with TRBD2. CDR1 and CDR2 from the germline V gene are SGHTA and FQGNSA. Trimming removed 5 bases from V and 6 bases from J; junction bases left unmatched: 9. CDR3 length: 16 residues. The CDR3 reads CASSLDGLAGVKTQYF. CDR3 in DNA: TGTGCCAGCAGCCTAGACGGACTAGCGGGGGTAAAGACCCAGTACTTC.

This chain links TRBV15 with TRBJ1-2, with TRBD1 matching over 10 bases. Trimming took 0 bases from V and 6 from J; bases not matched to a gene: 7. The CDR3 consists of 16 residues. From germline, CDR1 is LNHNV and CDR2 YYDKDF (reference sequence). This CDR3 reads CATSRDKPGTGDGYTF. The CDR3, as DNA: TGTGCCACCAGCAGAGATAAACCCGGGACAGGGGATGGCTACACCTTC.

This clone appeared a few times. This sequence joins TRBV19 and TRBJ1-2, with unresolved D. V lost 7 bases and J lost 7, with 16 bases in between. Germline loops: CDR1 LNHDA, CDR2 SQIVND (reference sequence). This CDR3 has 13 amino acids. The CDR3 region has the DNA TGTGCCAGTACTCCTAGGATCGCGGGTGGCTACACCTTC. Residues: CASTPRIAGGYTF.

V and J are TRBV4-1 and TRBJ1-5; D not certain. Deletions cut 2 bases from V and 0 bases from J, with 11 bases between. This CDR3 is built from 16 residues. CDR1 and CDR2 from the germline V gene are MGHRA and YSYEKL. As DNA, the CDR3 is TGCGCCAGCAGCCAATTTACTTTCTATAGCAATCAGCCCCAGCATTTT. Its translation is CASSQFTFYSNQPQHF.

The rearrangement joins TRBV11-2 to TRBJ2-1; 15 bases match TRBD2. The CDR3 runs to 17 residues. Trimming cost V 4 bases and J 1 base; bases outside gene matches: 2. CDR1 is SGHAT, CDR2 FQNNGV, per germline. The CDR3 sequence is CASSWTSGRDSYNEQFF. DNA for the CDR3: TGTGCCAGCAGCTGGACTAGCGGGAGGGATTCCTACAATGAGCAGTTCTTC.

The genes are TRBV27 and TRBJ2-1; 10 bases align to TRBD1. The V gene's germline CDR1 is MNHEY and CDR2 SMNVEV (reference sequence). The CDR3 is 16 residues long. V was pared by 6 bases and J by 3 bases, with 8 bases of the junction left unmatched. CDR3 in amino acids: CASSGAGTGVYNEQFF. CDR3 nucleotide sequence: TGTGCCAGCAGCGGGGCGGGGACAGGGGTCTACAATGAGCAGTTCTTC.

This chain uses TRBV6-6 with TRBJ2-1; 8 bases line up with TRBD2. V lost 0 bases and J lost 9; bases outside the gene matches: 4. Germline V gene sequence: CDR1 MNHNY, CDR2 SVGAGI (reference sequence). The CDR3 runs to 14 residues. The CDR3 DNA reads TGTGCCAGCAGTTACTCGTACGGGGGGGTTGAGCAGTTCTTC. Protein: CASSYSYGGVEQFF.

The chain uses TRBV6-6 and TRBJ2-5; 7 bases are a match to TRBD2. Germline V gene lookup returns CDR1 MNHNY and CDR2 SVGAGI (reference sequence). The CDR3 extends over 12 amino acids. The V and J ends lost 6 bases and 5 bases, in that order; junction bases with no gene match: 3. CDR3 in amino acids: CASRPAGETQYF. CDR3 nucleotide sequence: TGTGCCAGCAGACCAGCGGGGGAGACCCAGTACTTC.

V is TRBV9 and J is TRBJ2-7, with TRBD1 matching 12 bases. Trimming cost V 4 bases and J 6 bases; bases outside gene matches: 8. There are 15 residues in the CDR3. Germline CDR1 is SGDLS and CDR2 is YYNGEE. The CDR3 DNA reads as TGTGCCAGCAGCATTCGGGACAGGGGGCGCGTCGAGCAGTACTTC. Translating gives CASSIRDRGRVEQYF.

The CDR3 coding sequence is TGCGCCAGCAGCTTGGGGACTAGCTACAATGAGCAGTTCTTC. Translating gives CASSLGTSYNEQFF. The chain couples TRBV5-1 to TRBJ2-1; 7 nucleotides match TRBD2. Looked up from germline, CDR1 is SGHRS and CDR2 is YFSETQ. With 0 bases clipped from V and 3 bases from J, the junction kept 0 bases outside the gene matches. The CDR3 runs to 14 residues.

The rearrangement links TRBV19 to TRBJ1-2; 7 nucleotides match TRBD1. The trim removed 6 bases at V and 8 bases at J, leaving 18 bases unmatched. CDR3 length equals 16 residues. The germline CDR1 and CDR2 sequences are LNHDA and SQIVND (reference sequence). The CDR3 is CASRVSLQGVMYGYTF. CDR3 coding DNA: TGTGCCAGTAGGGTGTCTTTGCAGGGGGTCATGTACGGCTACACCTTC. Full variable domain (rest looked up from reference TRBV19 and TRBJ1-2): DGGITQSPKYLFRKEGQNVTLSCEQNLNHDAMYWYRQDPGQGLRLIYYSQIVNDFQKGDIAEGYSVSREKKESFPLTVTSAQKNPTAFYLCASRVSLQGVMYGYTFGSGTRLTVV.

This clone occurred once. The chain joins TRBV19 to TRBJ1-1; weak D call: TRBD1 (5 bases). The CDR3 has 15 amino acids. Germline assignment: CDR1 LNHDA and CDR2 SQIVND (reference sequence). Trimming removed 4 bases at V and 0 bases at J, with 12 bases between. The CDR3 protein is CASSKGEVMNTEAFF. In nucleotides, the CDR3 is TGTGCCAGTAGTAAAGGGGAGGTTATGAACACTGAAGCTTTCTTT.

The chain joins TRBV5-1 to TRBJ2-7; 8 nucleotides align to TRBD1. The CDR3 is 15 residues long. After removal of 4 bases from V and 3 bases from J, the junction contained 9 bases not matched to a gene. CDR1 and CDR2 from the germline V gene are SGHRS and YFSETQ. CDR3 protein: CASSAQTGANYEQYF. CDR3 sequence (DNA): TGCGCCAGCAGCGCACAGACAGGGGCGAACTACGAGCAGTACTTC.

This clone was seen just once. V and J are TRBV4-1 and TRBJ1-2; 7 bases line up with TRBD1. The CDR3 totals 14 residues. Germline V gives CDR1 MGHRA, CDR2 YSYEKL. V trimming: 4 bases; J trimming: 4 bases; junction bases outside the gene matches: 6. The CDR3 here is CASSRIRTGYGYTF. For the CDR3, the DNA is TGCGCCAGCAGCCGAATAAGGACAGGCTATGGCTACACCTTC.

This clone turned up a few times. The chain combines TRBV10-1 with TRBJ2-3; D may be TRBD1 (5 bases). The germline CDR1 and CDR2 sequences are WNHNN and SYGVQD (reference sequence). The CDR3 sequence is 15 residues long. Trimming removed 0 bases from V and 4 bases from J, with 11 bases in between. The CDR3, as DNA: TGCGCCAGCAGTGAGTCTTCGCAGGGTCCAGATACGCAGTATTTT. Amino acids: CASSESSQGPDTQYF.

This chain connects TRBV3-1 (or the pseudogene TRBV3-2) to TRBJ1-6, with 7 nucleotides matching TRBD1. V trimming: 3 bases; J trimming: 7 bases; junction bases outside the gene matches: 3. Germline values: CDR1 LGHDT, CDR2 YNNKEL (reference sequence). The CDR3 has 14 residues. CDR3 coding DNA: TGTGCCAGCAGCCACGGACAGGACAATTCACCCCTCCACTTT. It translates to CASSHGQDNSPLHF.

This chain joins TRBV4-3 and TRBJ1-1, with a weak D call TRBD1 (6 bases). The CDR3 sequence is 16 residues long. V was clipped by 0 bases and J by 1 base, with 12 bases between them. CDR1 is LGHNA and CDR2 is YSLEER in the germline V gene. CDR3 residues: CASSQDLRTANTEAFF. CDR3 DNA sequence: TGCGCCAGCAGCCAAGATCTCCGGACAGCGAACACTGAAGCTTTCTTT.

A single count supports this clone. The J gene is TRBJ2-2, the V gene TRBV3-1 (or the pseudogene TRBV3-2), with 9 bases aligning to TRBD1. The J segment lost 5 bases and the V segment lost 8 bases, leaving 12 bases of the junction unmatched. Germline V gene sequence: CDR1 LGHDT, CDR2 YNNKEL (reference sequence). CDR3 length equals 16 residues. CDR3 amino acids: CASGLITGTGTGELFF. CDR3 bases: TGTGCCAGCGGCCTCATTACCGGGACAGGGACCGGGGAGCTGTTTTTT.

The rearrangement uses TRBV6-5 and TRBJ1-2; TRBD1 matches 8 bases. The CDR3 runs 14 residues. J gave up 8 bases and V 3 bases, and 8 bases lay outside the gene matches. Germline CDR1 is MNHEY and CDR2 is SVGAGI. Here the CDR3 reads CASSYSQGGYGYTF. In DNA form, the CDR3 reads TGTGCCAGCAGTTATTCACAGGGGGGGTACGGCTACACCTTC.

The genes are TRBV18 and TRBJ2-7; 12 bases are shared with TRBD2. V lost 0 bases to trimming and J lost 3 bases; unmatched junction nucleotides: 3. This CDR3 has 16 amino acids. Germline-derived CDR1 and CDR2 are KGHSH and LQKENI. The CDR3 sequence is CASSPPLAGGYYEQYF. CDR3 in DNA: TGTGCCAGCTCACCACCGCTAGCGGGAGGGTACTACGAGCAGTACTTC.